The clone carrying this TCR beta chain showed up just a few times. Its specificity is unknown. Isolated RNA was reverse transcribed in full, so expressed TCRB transcripts were sequenced. Mean read depth for naive, central memory and regulatory T cell samples was several million reads. Sequenced by immunoSEQ multiplex PCR; TCRdb stores in-frame clones only, minus some. The sample contains almost 350,000 clones, 8% of which appear only once. CD45RO/CCR7/CD25/CD127/CD95/CD27 staining was used to isolate CD4+ naive, central memory, regulatory and stem cell-like memory cells by sorting. This sample was taken from a study of beta chain features in type 1 diabetes. Overall study results and limits: VDJ junctions from type 1 diabetes patients carried fewer insertions and larger deletions. A greater similarity of naive, central memory and Treg TCRB repertoires was seen among patients than among healthy donors.

Germline V CDR1 and CDR2: MDHEN, SYDVKM. The CDR3 has 16 residues. V lost 7 bases and J 0 bases, leaving 13 bases between the germline ends. This TCR was recovered from a woman aged 18-29 years in good health. What was sequenced was central memory CD4+ T cells from blood. J is TRBJ2-6 and V is TRBV28; no firm D call. The CDR3 DNA is TGTGCCAGCACAACTGGAGCCTCCTCTGGGGCCAACGTCCTGACTTTC. Amino acid sequence: CASTTGASSGANVLTF. Complete variable domain (other parts from reference TRBV28 and TRBJ2-6): DVKVTQSSRYLVKRTGEKVFLECVQDMDHENMFWYRQDPGLGLRLIYFSYDVKMKEKGDIPEGYSVSREKKERFSLILESASTNQTSMYLCASTTGASSGANVLTFGAGSRLTVL.